Reported below is one T cell receptor beta chain. Measured with immunoSEQ multiplex PCR; TCRdb has only the in-frame clones, and not every one. The sample lists about 280,000 clones, 85% occurring once. The data stem from a study of blood T cell repertoires in COVID-19. Study in general: COVID-19 samples from acute and convalescent phases originated in the United States, Italy and Spain.

Participants, about 18 to 90 years old, spanned approximately 25 US areas. CDR3 length equals 13 residues. The V end lost 4 bases, the J end lost 3 bases, and 11 bases lay between the germline ends. Germline V gene lookup returns CDR1 SGHRS and CDR2 YFSETQ. The sequence derives from a woman in her forties or fifties who had recovered from COVID-19. The chain combines TRBV5-1 with TRBJ2-7, with D tentatively TRBD1 (5 bases). The specimen sequenced was PBMCs or T cells enriched from blood (not recorded which). CDR3 nucleotides: TGCGCCAGCAGCCCTGGACAAATCTACGAGCAGTACTTC. It translates to CASSPGQIYEQYF. The whole variable domain, filled in from reference TRBV5-1 and TRBJ2-7, reads KAGVTQTPRYLIKTRGQQVTLSCSPISGHRSVSWYQQTPGQGLQFLFEYFSETQRNKGNFPGRFSGRQFSNSRSEMNVSTLELGDSALYLCASSPGQIYEQYFGPGTRLTVT.